The clone carrying this T cell receptor (beta chain) was observed many times. This sample is part of a study of T-cell reconstitution after alpha-beta-depleted transplantation in children. TCRbeta library preparation incorporated unique molecular identifiers. Using its own MiXCR run on the PCR reads, TCRdb lists one record per CDR3 protein. This sample has 240,000 or so distinct CDR3 sequences, with approximately 12% found just once. Germline values: CDR1 SQVTM, CDR2 ANQGSEA. CDR3 length equals 11 residues. Trimming cost V 6 bases and J 5 bases, with 10 bases left between them. Sample: PBMCs from the stem cell graft donor, taken from the stem cell graft. The TCR sequence derives from a human donor who donated a stem cell graft to a child with acute lymphoblastic leukemia. The chain recombines TRBV29-1 with TRBJ1-2, with D tentatively TRBD1 (5 bases). This CDR3 is CSVRGDYGYTF. Written as DNA, the CDR3 is TGCAGCGTCCGGGGGGATTATGGCTACACCTTC.